Listed below are T cell receptor beta chains from one sample, sequenced in a study of control samples from healthy donors and cancer patients. The assay was immunoSEQ multiplex PCR, and TCRdb's table has in-frame clones only and misses some. The repertoire consists of 95,000 to 100,000 clones, with around nine tenths occurring once and the leading ten covering less than 8.5%. Specimen: blood. These receptors originate from a man between 25 and 39 years old in good health. The CDR3 runs from the conserved cysteine through the conserved F or W. D genes are given only for firm matches. Clone size appears in some rows only: once, few, many, or a class for an expanded clone.

D gene	V gene	clone size	J gene	CDR3 protein	CDR3 DNA
-	TRBV5-1	-	TRBJ2-7	CASSLAPTTYEQYF	TGCGCCAGCAGCTTGGCCCCGACTACCTACGAGCAGTACTTC
TRBD1	TRBV6-1	once	TRBJ1-1	CASSERDRASFKTEAFF	TGTGCCAGCAGTGAACGGGACAGGGCTAGCTTTAAGACTGAAGCTTTCTTT
-	TRBV19	-	TRBJ1-5	CASSKQIGQPQHF	TGTGCCAGTAGTAAACAGATAGGGCAGCCCCAGCATTTT
-	TRBV28	-	TRBJ2-3	CASSRYSTTDTQYF	TGTGCCAGCAGTCGCTATTCGACCACAGATACGCAGTATTTT
TRBD2	TRBV2	-	TRBJ2-1	CASSESSGRGEQFF	TGTGCCAGCAGTGAAAGCAGCGGGAGGGGTGAGCAGTTCTTC
-	TRBV6-5	-	TRBJ1-2	CASTGGNYGYTF	TGTGCCAGCACGGGCGGAAACTATGGCTACACCTTC
-	TRBV10-3	-	TRBJ2-7	CAISESPVYEQYF	TGTGCCATCAGTGAGAGCCCTGTTTACGAGCAGTACTTC
-	TRBV5-1	-	TRBJ1-6	CASKVEGSPLHF	TGCGCCAGCAAGGTGGAAGGATCACCCCTCCACTTT
-	TRBV6-1	-	TRBJ2-3	CASSDRADTQYF	TGTGCCAGCAGTGATCGGGCAGATACGCAGTATTTT
-	TRBV24-1	few	TRBJ2-3	CATSDPGTTSTDTQYF	TGTGCCACCAGTGACCCCGGGACGACCAGCACAGATACGCAGTATTTT
-	TRBV24-1	-	TRBJ1-1	CATSDWLNTEAFF	TGTGCCACCAGTGATTGGTTGAACACTGAAGCTTTCTTT